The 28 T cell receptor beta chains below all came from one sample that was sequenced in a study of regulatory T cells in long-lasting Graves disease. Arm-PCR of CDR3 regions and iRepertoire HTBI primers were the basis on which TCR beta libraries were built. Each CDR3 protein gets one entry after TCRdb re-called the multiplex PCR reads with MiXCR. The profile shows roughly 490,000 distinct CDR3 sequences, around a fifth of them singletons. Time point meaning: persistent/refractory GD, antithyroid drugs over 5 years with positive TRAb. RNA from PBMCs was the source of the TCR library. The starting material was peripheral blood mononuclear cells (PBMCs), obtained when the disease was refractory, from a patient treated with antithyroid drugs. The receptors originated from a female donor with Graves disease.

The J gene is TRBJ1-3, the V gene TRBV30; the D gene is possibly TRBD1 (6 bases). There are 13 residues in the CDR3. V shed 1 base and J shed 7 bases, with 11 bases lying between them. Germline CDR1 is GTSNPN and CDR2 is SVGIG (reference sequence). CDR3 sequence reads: CAWSATGSNTIYF. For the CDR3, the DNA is TGTGCCTGGAGTGCAACAGGGTCCAACACCATATATTTT.

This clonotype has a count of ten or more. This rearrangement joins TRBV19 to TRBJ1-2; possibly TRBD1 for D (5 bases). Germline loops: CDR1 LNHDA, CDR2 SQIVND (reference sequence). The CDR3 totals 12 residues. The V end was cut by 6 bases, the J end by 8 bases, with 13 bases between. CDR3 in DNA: TGTGCCAGTAGGGACACATTCGAAGGCTACACCTTC. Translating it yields CASRDTFEGYTF. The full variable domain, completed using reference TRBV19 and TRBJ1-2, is DGGITQSPKYLFRKEGQNVTLSCEQNLNHDAMYWYRQDPGQGLRLIYYSQIVNDFQKGDIAEGYSVSREKKESFPLTVTSAQKNPTAFYLCASRDTFEGYTFGSGTRLTVV.

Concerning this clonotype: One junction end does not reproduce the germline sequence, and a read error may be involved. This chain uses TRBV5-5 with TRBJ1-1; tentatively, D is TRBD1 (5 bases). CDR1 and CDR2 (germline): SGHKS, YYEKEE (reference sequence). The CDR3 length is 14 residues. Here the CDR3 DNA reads TGTGCCAGCATCTTGTTTTGGGGCGAAACTGAAGCTTTCTTT. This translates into CASILFWGETEAFF. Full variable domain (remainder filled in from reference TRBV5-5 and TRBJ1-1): DAGVTQSPTHLIKTRGQQVTLRCSPISGHKSVSWYQQVLGQGPQFIFQYYEKEERGRGNFPDRFSARQFPNYSSELNVNALLLGDSALYLCASILFWGETEAFFGQGTRLTVV.

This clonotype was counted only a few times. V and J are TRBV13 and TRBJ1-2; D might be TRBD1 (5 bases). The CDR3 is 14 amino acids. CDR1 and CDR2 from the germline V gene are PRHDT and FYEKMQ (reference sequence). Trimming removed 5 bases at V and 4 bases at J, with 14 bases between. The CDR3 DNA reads TGTGCCAGCAGCCCTACGACAGTTCTCTATGGCTACACCTTC. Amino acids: CASSPTTVLYGYTF. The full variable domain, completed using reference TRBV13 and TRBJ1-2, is AAGVIQSPRHLIKEKRETATLKCYPIPRHDTVYWYQQGPGQDPQFLISFYEKMQSDKGSIPDRFSAQQFSDYHSELNMSSLELGDSALYFCASSPTTVLYGYTFGSGTRLTVV.

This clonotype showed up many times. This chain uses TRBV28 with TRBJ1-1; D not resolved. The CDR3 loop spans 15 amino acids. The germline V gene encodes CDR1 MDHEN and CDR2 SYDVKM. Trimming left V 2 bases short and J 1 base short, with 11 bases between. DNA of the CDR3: TGTGCCAGCAGTTTACTGGGGTTATCGAACACTGAAGCTTTCTTT. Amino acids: CASSLLGLSNTEAFF. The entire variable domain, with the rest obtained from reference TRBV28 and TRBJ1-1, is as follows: DVKVTQSSRYLVKRTGEKVFLECVQDMDHENMFWYRQDPGLGLRLIYFSYDVKMKEKGDIPEGYSVSREKKERFSLILESASTNQTSMYLCASSLLGLSNTEAFFGQGTRLTVV.

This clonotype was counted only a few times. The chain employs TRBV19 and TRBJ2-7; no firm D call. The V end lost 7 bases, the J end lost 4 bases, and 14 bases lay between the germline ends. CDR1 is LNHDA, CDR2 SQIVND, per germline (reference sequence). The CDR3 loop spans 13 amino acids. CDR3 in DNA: TGTGCCAGTATAAGGGTAGCTAATTACGAGCAGTACTTC. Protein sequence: CASIRVANYEQYF. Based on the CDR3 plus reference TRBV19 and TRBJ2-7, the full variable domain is DGGITQSPKYLFRKEGQNVTLSCEQNLNHDAMYWYRQDPGQGLRLIYYSQIVNDFQKGDIAEGYSVSREKKESFPLTVTSAQKNPTAFYLCASIRVANYEQYFGPGTRLTVT.

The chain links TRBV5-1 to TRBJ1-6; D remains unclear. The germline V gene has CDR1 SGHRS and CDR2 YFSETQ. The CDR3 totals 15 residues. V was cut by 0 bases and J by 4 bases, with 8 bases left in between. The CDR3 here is CASSLDSFYNSPLHF. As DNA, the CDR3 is TGCGCCAGCAGCTTGGACAGCTTTTATAATTCACCCCTCCACTTT.

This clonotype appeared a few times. The CDR3 here is CASSPQPGQGKNYGYTF. The CDR3 bases are TGTGCCAGCAGCCCCCAGCCCGGACAGGGAAAGAACTATGGCTACACCTTC. The chain carries TRBV7-3 and TRBJ1-2; 8 bases fit TRBD1. The V segment lost 5 bases and the J segment 2 bases; nucleotides outside the gene matches: 13. Germline loops: CDR1 SGHTA, CDR2 FQGTGA. The CDR3 covers 17 residues. Based on the CDR3 plus reference TRBV7-3 and TRBJ1-2, the full variable domain is GAGVSQTPSNKVTEKGKYVELRCDPISGHTALYWYRQSLGQGPEFLIYFQGTGAADDSGLPNDRFFAVRPEGSVSTLKIQRTERGDSAVYLCASSPQPGQGKNYGYTFGSGTRLTVV.

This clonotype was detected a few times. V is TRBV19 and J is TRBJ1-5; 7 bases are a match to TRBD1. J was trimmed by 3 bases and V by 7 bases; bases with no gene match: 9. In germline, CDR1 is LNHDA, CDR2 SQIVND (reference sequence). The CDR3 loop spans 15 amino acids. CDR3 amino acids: CASTMRGRANQPQHF. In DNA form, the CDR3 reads TGTGCCAGTACCATGAGGGGGCGAGCCAATCAGCCCCAGCATTTT.

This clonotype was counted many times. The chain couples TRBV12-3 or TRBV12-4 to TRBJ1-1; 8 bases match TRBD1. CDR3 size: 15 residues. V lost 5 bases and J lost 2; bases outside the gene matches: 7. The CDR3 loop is CASSPTQGANTEAFF. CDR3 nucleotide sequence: TGTGCCAGCAGTCCGACGCAGGGGGCTAACACTGAAGCTTTCTTT.

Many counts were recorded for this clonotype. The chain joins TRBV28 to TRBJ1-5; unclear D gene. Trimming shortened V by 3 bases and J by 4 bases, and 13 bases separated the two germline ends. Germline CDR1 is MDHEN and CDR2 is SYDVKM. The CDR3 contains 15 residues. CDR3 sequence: CASSLGNFDNQPQHF. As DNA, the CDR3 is TGTGCCAGCAGTTTGGGGAACTTCGATAATCAGCCCCAGCATTTT.

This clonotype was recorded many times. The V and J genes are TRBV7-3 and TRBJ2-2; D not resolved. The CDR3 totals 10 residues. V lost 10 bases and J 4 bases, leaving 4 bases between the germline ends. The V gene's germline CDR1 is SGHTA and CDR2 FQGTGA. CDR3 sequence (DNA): TGTGCCACGGGCACCGGGGAGCTGTTTTTT. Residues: CATGTGELFF.

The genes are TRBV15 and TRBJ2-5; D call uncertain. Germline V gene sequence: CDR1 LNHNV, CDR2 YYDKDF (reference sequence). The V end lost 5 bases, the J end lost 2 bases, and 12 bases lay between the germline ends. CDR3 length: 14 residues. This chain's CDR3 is CATSRGVPQETQYF. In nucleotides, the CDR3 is TGTGCCACCAGCCGCGGCGTGCCTCAAGAGACCCAGTACTTC.

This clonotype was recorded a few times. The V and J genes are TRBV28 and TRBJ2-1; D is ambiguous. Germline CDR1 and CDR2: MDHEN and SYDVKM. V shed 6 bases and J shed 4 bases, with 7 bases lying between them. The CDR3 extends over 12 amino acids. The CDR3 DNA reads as TGTGCCAGCAGGGGTGGATACAATGAGCAGTTCTTC. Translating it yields CASRGGYNEQFF.

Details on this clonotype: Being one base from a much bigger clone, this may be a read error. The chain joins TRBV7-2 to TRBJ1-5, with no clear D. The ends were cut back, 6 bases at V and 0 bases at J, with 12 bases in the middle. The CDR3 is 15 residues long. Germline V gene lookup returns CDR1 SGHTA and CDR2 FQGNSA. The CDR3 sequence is CASRNTAYSNQPQHF. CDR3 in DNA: TGTGCCAGCAGGAACACAGCTTATAGCAATCAGCCCCAGCATTTT.

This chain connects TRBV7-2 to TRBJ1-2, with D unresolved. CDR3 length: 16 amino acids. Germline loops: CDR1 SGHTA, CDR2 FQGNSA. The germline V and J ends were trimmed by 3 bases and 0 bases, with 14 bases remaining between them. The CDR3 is CASSFPSYSANYGYTF. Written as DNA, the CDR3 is TGTGCCAGCAGCTTTCCCTCATACTCAGCTAACTATGGCTACACCTTC. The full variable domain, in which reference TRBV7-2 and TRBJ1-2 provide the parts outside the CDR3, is GAGVSQSPSNKVTEKGKDVELRCDPISGHTALYWYRQSLGQGLEFLIYFQGNSAPDKSGLPSDRFSAERTGGSVSTLTIQRTQQEDSAVYLCASSFPSYSANYGYTFGSGTRLTVV.

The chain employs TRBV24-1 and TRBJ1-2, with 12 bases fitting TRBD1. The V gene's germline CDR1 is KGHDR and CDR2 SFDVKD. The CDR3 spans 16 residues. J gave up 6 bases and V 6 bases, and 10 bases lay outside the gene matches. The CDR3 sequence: CATSPKGQGANHGYTF. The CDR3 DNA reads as TGTGCCACCAGTCCAAAGGGACAGGGGGCGAACCATGGCTACACCTTC.

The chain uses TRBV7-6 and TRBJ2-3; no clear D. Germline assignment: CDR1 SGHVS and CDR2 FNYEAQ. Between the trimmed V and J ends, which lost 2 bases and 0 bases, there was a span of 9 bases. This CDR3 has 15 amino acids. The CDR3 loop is CASSLTETSTDTQYF. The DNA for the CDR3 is TGTGCCAGCAGCTTAACGGAGACTAGCACAGATACGCAGTATTTT.

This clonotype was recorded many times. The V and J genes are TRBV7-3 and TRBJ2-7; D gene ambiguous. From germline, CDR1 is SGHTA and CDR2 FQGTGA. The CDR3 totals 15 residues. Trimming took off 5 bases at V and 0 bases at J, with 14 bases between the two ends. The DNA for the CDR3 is TGTGCCAGCAGCCCCAGACAACTGAGCTCCTACGAGCAGTACTTC. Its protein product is CASSPRQLSSYEQYF.

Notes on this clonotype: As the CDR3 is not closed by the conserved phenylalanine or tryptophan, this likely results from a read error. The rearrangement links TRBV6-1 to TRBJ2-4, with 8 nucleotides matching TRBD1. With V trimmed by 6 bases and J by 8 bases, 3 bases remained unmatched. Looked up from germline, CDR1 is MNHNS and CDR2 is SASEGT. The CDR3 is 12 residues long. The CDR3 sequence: CASRAQGDIQYS. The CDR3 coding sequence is TGTGCCAGCAGAGCACAGGGGGACATTCAGTACTCC.

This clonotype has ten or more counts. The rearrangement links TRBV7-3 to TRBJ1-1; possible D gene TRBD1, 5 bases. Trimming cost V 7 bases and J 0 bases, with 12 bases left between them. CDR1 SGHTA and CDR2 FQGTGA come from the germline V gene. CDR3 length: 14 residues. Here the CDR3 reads CASTFTGVNTEAFF. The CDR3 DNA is TGTGCCAGCACCTTTACAGGAGTGAACACTGAAGCTTTCTTT. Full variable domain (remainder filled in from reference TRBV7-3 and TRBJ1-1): GAGVSQTPSNKVTEKGKYVELRCDPISGHTALYWYRQSLGQGPEFLIYFQGTGAADDSGLPNDRFFAVRPEGSVSTLKIQRTERGDSAVYLCASTFTGVNTEAFFGQGTRLTVV.

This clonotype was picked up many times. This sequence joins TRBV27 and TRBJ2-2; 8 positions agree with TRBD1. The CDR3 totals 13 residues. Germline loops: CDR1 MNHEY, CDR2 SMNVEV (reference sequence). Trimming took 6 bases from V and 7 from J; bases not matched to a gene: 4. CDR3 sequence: CASRRTGNGELFF. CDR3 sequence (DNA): TGTGCCAGCAGACGGACAGGGAACGGGGAGCTGTTTTTT.

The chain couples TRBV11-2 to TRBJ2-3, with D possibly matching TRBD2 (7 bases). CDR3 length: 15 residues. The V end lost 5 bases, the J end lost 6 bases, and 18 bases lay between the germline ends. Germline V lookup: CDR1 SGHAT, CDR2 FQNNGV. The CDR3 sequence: CASSREGGVWDTQYF. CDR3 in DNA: TGTGCCAGCAGCAGAGAGGGGGGGGTCTGGGATACGCAGTATTTT.

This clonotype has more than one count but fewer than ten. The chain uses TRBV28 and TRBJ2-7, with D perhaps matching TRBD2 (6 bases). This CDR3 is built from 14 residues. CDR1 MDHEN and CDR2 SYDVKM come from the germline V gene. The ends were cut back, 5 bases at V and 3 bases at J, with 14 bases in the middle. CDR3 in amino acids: CASSMRRGSYEQYF. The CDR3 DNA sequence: TGTGCCAGCAGTATGAGACGGGGGAGCTACGAGCAGTACTTC.

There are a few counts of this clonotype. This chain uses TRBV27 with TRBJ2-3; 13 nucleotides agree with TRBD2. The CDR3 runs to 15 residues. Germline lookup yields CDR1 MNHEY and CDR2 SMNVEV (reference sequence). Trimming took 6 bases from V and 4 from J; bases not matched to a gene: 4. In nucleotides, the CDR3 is TGTGCCAGCAGGCAACTAGCGGGAGGGTCAGATACGCAGTATTTT. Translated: CASRQLAGGSDTQYF.

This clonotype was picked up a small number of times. CDR3 coding DNA: TGTGCCAGCAGCTTAGCAGGGTTCGACACCGGGGAGCTGTTTTTT. Translating it yields CASSLAGFDTGELFF. The chain combines TRBV13 with TRBJ2-2; a weak D match, TRBD1 (5 bases). The CDR3 runs to 15 residues. Germline-derived CDR1 and CDR2 are PRHDT and FYEKMQ (reference sequence). The ends were cut back, 1 base at V and 3 bases at J, with 9 bases in the middle. Full variable domain (missing parts from reference TRBV13 and TRBJ2-2): AAGVIQSPRHLIKEKRETATLKCYPIPRHDTVYWYQQGPGQDPQFLISFYEKMQSDKGSIPDRFSAQQFSDYHSELNMSSLELGDSALYFCASSLAGFDTGELFFGEGSRLTVL.

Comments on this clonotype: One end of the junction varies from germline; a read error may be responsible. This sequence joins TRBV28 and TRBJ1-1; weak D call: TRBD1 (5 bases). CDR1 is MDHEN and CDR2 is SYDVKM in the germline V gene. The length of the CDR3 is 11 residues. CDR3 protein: CASTRQSAPPF. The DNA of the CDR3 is TGTGCCAGCACCCGACAGTCGGCCCCACCTTTT.

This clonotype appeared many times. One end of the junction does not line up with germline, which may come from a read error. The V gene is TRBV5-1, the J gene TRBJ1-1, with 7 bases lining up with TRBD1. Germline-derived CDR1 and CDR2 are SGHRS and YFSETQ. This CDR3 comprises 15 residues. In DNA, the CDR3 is TGTGCCAGCAGCTTAGTCGGGACAGCGAACACTGAAGCTTTCTTT. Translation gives CASSLVGTANTEAFF.